These 31 T cell receptor beta chains share one sample of origin, sequenced in a study of shared clonotypes between healthy human individuals. The naive CD8 population came from CD45RO-negative cells selected for CCR7, without terminally differentiated effector memory CD45RA+ cells. Only in-frame clones appear in the TCRdb table, and some are missing; sequencing was by immunoSEQ multiplex PCR. The sample consists of over 2 million clones, approximately 94% of them appearing once. The material sequenced was naive CD8+ T cells sorted from blood. The receptors shown here come from a man aged 18 to 30 in good health.

The CDR3 protein is CASSEGQGAQALHF. The DNA for the CDR3 is TGTGCCAGCAGCGAGGGACAGGGGGCTCAGGCCCTCCACTTT. The gene calls are TRBV2 and TRBJ1-6; 12 bases match TRBD1. This CDR3 has 14 amino acids. Trimming removed 6 bases from V and 14 bases from J; junction bases left unmatched: 8. Germline values: CDR1 SNHLY, CDR2 FYNNEI. The variable domain in full, with the rest retrieved from reference TRBV2 and TRBJ1-6, is EPEVTQTPSHQVTQMGQEVILRCVPISNHLYFYWYRQILGQKVEFLVSFYNNEISEKSEIFDDQFSVERPDGSNFTLKIRSTKLEDSAMYFCASSEGQGAQALHFGNGTRLTVT.

Details on this clone: At the DNA level, this CDR3 is encoded by other sequences in the same sample as well. The V call is TRBV4-1, the J call TRBJ2-5; D may be TRBD2 (6 bases). Looked up from germline, CDR1 is MGHRA and CDR2 is YSYEKL. The CDR3 sequence is 13 residues long. The V gene lost 2 bases and the J gene lost 5 bases, with 9 bases spanning the gap. CDR3 in amino acids: CASSQRLGETQYF. CDR3 in DNA: TGCGCCAGCAGCCAACGACTAGGGGAGACCCAGTACTTC.

The chain recombines TRBV28 with TRBJ2-7, with D perhaps given as TRBD1 or TRBD2 (5 bases each). The length of the CDR3 is 14 residues. The ends were cut back, 4 bases at V and 10 bases at J, with 20 bases in the middle. Germline CDR1 and CDR2: MDHEN and SYDVKM. The DNA for the CDR3 is TGTGCCAGCAGTTCGGGACCTTGGGCTCCCGAACAGTACTTC. Translation gives CASSSGPWAPEQYF. The variable domain in full, with the rest retrieved from reference TRBV28 and TRBJ2-7, is DVKVTQSSRYLVKRTGEKVFLECVQDMDHENMFWYRQDPGLGLRLIYFSYDVKMKEKGDIPEGYSVSREKKERFSLILESASTNQTSMYLCASSSGPWAPEQYFGPGTRLTVT.

The gene calls are TRBV5-6 and TRBJ2-1; D possibly corresponds to TRBD2 (6 bases). This CDR3 is built from 16 residues. Germline CDR1 is SGHDT and CDR2 is YYEEEE. V was shortened by 0 bases and J by 7 bases, with 17 bases between the two germline ends. CDR3 loop: CASSLEMEGNRNEQFF. For the CDR3, the DNA is TGTGCCAGCAGCTTGGAAATGGAGGGTAACCGAAATGAGCAGTTCTTC.

This chain uses TRBV27 with TRBJ2-1; 7 bases are shared with TRBD2. Per germline, CDR1 MNHEY and CDR2 SMNVEV (reference sequence). Losses at the gene ends were 3 bases for V and 7 bases for J; bases not matched to a gene: 12. The CDR3 loop spans 16 amino acids. The chain's CDR3 is CASSFSGGEKWNEQFF. The CDR3 nucleotides read TGTGCCAGCAGTTTTTCTGGGGGGGAAAAGTGGAATGAGCAGTTCTTC.

J is TRBJ2-7 and V is TRBV11-2, with 10 positions matching TRBD2. Per the germline V gene, CDR1 is SGHAT and CDR2 is FQNNGV. The J segment lost 0 bases and the V segment lost 5 bases, leaving 4 bases of the junction unmatched. The length of the CDR3 is 15 residues. CDR3 sequence reads: CASSRTSGNSYEQYF. CDR3 in DNA: TGTGCCAGCAGCCGTACTAGCGGGAACTCCTACGAGCAGTACTTC.

The rearrangement uses TRBV29-1 and TRBJ2-7; weak D call: TRBD1 (6 bases). Germline V lookup: CDR1 SQVTM, CDR2 ANQGSEA. This CDR3 spans 14 amino acids. V was cut by 5 bases and J by 3 bases, with 17 bases left in between. The CDR3 nucleotides are TGCAGCGTTAAGCTCGGTGAGGGACACTACGAGCAGTACTTC. This gives the protein CSVKLGEGHYEQYF.

This clone was seen just once. This sample includes further DNA sequences coding for the same CDR3. This chain joins TRBV6-5 and TRBJ2-7, with 14 positions matching TRBD2. Per the germline V gene, CDR1 is MNHEY and CDR2 is SVGAGI. CDR3 size: 15 residues. J lost 3 bases, V lost 2 bases, and 0 bases had no gene match. The DNA for the CDR3 is TGTGCCAGCAGTTACGGGACTAGCGGGGGCTACGAGCAGTACTTC. As protein: CASSYGTSGGYEQYF.

The chain uses TRBV27 and TRBJ2-7, with D maybe TRBD1 (8 bases). V was pared by 3 bases and J by 3 bases, with 15 bases between. The germline gives CDR1 MNHEY, CDR2 SMNVEV (reference sequence). This CDR3 has 15 amino acids. CDR3 nucleotides: TGTGCCAGCAGTTTGACAGGGGAGGGGAACTACGAGCAGTACTTC. Translating it yields CASSLTGEGNYEQYF.

This chain uses TRBV6-6 with TRBJ2-5; D is perhaps TRBD2 (6 bases). V gave up 4 bases and J gave up 2 bases, with 11 bases separating them. This CDR3 comprises 14 residues. Germline lookup yields CDR1 MNHNY and CDR2 SVGAGI (reference sequence). The CDR3, as DNA: TGTGCCAGCAGTTGGCTAGCGTATCAAGAGACCCAGTACTTC. Translation: CASSWLAYQETQYF.

This clone was seen more than once but under ten times. This chain joins TRBV5-5 and TRBJ2-1; D gene ambiguous. Looked up from germline, CDR1 is SGHKS and CDR2 is YYEKEE (reference sequence). This CDR3 comprises 14 residues. V gave up 0 bases and J gave up 4 bases, with 8 bases separating them. CDR3 region: CASSLVVGYNEQFF. CDR3 nucleotide sequence: TGTGCCAGCAGCTTGGTTGTCGGGTACAATGAGCAGTTCTTC.

The rearrangement uses TRBV27 and TRBJ2-2, with D perhaps TRBD2 (6 bases). The germline V gene encodes CDR1 MNHEY and CDR2 SMNVEV (reference sequence). V was trimmed by 4 bases and J by 13 bases, leaving 31 bases between them. The CDR3 consists of 18 residues. CDR3: CASSSLGHGWRGENPLFF. The CDR3 DNA sequence: TGTGCCAGCAGTTCGTTAGGCCACGGTTGGAGGGGAGAGAACCCGCTGTTTTTT.

The V gene is TRBV13, the J gene TRBJ2-7; 16 positions agree with TRBD2. This CDR3 comprises 17 residues. Germline CDR1 and CDR2: PRHDT and FYEKMQ (reference sequence). Unmatched junction bases numbered 8, after V lost 5 bases and J lost 4 bases. The chain's CDR3 is CASSDSGTSGRDYEQYF. The CDR3 DNA follows: TGTGCCAGCAGCGATTCCGGGACTAGCGGGAGGGATTACGAGCAGTACTTC. Variable domain in full (rest from reference TRBV13 and TRBJ2-7): AAGVIQSPRHLIKEKRETATLKCYPIPRHDTVYWYQQGPGQDPQFLISFYEKMQSDKGSIPDRFSAQQFSDYHSELNMSSLELGDSALYFCASSDSGTSGRDYEQYFGPGTRLTVT.

This sequence joins TRBV12-5 and TRBJ1-4, with a possible D match to TRBD1 (5 bases). The CDR3 is 18 residues long. Germline lookup yields CDR1 LGHNT and CDR2 FRNRAP. Trimming shortened V by 1 base and J by 8 bases, and 23 bases separated the two germline ends. Written as DNA, the CDR3 is TGTGCTAGTGGTTTGGAGGTGATCGTAGGAGGGGTTTCCGAAAAACTGTTTTTT. Protein sequence: CASGLEVIVGGVSEKLFF.

The J gene is TRBJ2-7, the V gene TRBV29-1; 9 nucleotides match TRBD1. V lost 1 base and J lost 1; bases outside the gene matches: 2. Germline V gene sequence: CDR1 SQVTM, CDR2 ANQGSEA. CDR3 length equals 14 residues. In DNA, the CDR3 is TGCAGCGTTGAAGGGACAGGGGATTCCTACGAGCAGTACTTC. This gives the protein CSVEGTGDSYEQYF.

The V gene is TRBV7-9, the J gene TRBJ1-3, with D unresolved. Germline V CDR1 and CDR2: SEHNR, FQNEAQ (reference sequence). The CDR3 extends over 10 amino acids. The V end was cut by 4 bases, the J end by 6 bases, with 1 base between. The CDR3 reads CASSSNTIYF. The CDR3 DNA sequence: TGTGCCAGCAGCTCAAACACCATATATTTT.

V is TRBV6-4 and J is TRBJ1-5, with TRBD1 identical over 7 bases. CDR1 and CDR2 from the germline V gene are MRHNA and SNTAGT. This CDR3 is 15 amino acids long. After removal of 4 bases from V and 4 bases from J, the junction contained 7 bases not matched to a gene. The CDR3 DNA reads as TGTGCCAGCAGTGGAGACAGGGAACGGAATCAGCCCCAGCATTTT. Amino acids: CASSGDRERNQPQHF.

J is TRBJ2-3 and V is TRBV11-2; D possibly corresponds to TRBD2 (5 bases). CDR3 length equals 13 residues. The V gene's germline CDR1 is SGHAT and CDR2 FQNNGV. Trimming cost V 3 bases and J 6 bases, with 10 bases left between them. CDR3 loop: CASSFTRGDTQYF. In DNA, the CDR3 is TGTGCCAGCAGCTTTACACGGGGTGATACGCAGTATTTT.

The chain uses TRBV5-4 and TRBJ1-6; 7 nucleotides align to TRBD1. Germline-derived CDR1 and CDR2 are SGHNT and YYREEE (reference sequence). V lost 2 bases, J lost 9 bases, and 5 bases stayed unmatched. The CDR3 is 14 residues long. In DNA, the CDR3 is TGTGCCAGCAGCTTAGGGACAGATCCTTCACCCCTCCACTTT. Protein sequence: CASSLGTDPSPLHF.

This chain joins TRBV18 and TRBJ2-1; no clear D gene. Germline V lookup: CDR1 KGHSH, CDR2 LQKENI. The CDR3 runs 15 residues. V was pared by 3 bases and J by 0 bases, with 9 bases between. CDR3 DNA: TGTGCCAGCTCACCTCAGTCAAGCTCCTACAATGAGCAGTTCTTC. This gives the protein CASSPQSSSYNEQFF. Variable domain in full (rest from reference TRBV18 and TRBJ2-1): NAGVMQNPRHLVRRRGQEARLRCSPMKGHSHVYWYRQLPEEGLKFMVYLQKENIIDESGMPKERFSAEFPKEGPSILRIQQVVRGDSAAYFCASSPQSSSYNEQFFGPGTRLTVL.

This clone was seen a handful of times. This rearrangement joins TRBV5-6 to TRBJ2-7; TRBD2 matches 11 bases. CDR1 and CDR2 from the germline V gene are SGHDT and YYEEEE. The V segment lost 4 bases and the J segment 3 bases; nucleotides outside the gene matches: 6. This CDR3 spans 15 amino acids. CDR3: CASSRASGRYYEQYF. CDR3 DNA: TGTGCCAGCAGCAGAGCTAGCGGGAGGTACTACGAGCAGTACTTC.

The rearrangement links TRBV27 to TRBJ1-6, with a weak D call TRBD1 (6 bases). The germline V gene encodes CDR1 MNHEY and CDR2 SMNVEV (reference sequence). CDR3 length: 14 amino acids. The ends were cut back, 3 bases at V and 8 bases at J, with 11 bases in the middle. The CDR3 spells CASSFMGADSPLHF. The CDR3, as DNA: TGTGCCAGCAGTTTTATGGGGGCGGATTCACCCCTCCACTTT.

The rearrangement links TRBV25-1 to TRBJ1-2; the match to TRBD1 covers 7 bases. This CDR3 is 13 amino acids long. Germline lookup yields CDR1 MGHDK and CDR2 SYGVNS. The J segment lost 5 bases and the V segment lost 2 bases, leaving 2 bases of the junction unmatched. The chain's CDR3 is CASSEETGYGYTF. CDR3 nucleotides: TGTGCCAGCAGTGAAGAGACAGGGTATGGCTACACCTTC.

The J gene is TRBJ2-2, the V gene TRBV10-2; the D gene is possibly TRBD1 (5 bases). The ends were cut back, 1 base at V and 3 bases at J, with 6 bases in the middle. The CDR3 is 14 amino acids. Germline-derived CDR1 and CDR2 are WSHSY and SAAADI. The CDR3 DNA is TGCGCCAGCAGTGAGTTCAGGGACACCGGGGAGCTGTTTTTT. This gives the protein CASSEFRDTGELFF.

V and J are TRBV6-1 and TRBJ2-7; D is unresolved. Germline-derived CDR1 and CDR2 are MNHNS and SASEGT. The CDR3 runs to 13 residues. The V and J ends lost 2 bases and 0 bases respectively, with 5 bases between them. CDR3 sequence (DNA): TGTGCCAGCAGTGAATATCTCTCCTACGAGCAGTACTTC. Translated, it gives CASSEYLSYEQYF.

The gene calls are TRBV15 and TRBJ2-7; no clear D. Germline values: CDR1 LNHNV, CDR2 YYDKDF (reference sequence). This CDR3 spans 13 amino acids. Trimming stripped 4 bases from V and 1 base from J, with 8 bases between. CDR3 in DNA: TGTGCCACCAGCACTAGGGTTTCCTACGAGCAGTACTTC. Amino acids: CATSTRVSYEQYF.

The V and J genes are TRBV27 and TRBJ1-5; possibly TRBD1 for D (5 bases). CDR1 and CDR2 (germline): MNHEY, SMNVEV (reference sequence). The CDR3 is 14 amino acids. Trimming took 2 bases from V and 9 from J, leaving 14 bases between them. The CDR3 nucleotides read TGTGCCAGCAGTTTAATACCGGGGCCTTGGCCCCAGCATTTT. This translates into CASSLIPGPWPQHF.

The chain has TRBV6-6 and TRBJ2-1; 7 nucleotides line up with TRBD2. CDR3 length: 16 amino acids. Trimming took 1 base from V and 6 from J; bases not matched to a gene: 9. In germline, CDR1 is MNHNY, CDR2 SVGAGI (reference sequence). The CDR3 protein is CASSYWEGNSFNEQFF. The DNA of the CDR3 is TGTGCCAGCAGTTACTGGGAGGGGAACTCGTTCAATGAGCAGTTCTTC.

Notes on this clone: Other DNA sequences in the same sample also yield this CDR3. This chain links TRBV6-5 with TRBJ2-7, with a tentative D call TRBD2 (6 bases). The CDR3 has 13 residues. CDR1 and CDR2 from the germline V gene are MNHEY and SVGAGI. The V gene lost 6 bases and the J gene lost 2 bases, with 11 bases spanning the gap. CDR3: CASSISGPYEQYF. The CDR3 nucleotides read TGTGCCAGCAGCATTAGCGGACCCTACGAGCAGTACTTC.

The rearrangement uses TRBV7-2 and TRBJ2-3; D call uncertain. The CDR3 has 18 residues. Germline V gene data show CDR1 as SGHTA and CDR2 as FQGNSA. V shed 1 base and J shed 2 bases, with 19 bases lying between them. CDR3 protein: CASSLVGPSQPPTDTQYF. DNA of the CDR3: TGTGCCAGCAGCTTAGTAGGACCCTCGCAGCCCCCCACAGATACGCAGTATTTT. Full variable domain (remainder filled in from reference TRBV7-2 and TRBJ2-3): GAGVSQSPSNKVTEKGKDVELRCDPISGHTALYWYRQSLGQGLEFLIYFQGNSAPDKSGLPSDRFSAERTGGSVSTLTIQRTQQEDSAVYLCASSLVGPSQPPTDTQYFGPGTRLTVL.

This rearrangement joins TRBV4-1 to TRBJ2-7; the match to TRBD2 covers 11 bases. Germline CDR1 MGHRA, CDR2 YSYEKL. The CDR3 runs to 15 residues. The V segment lost 3 bases and the J segment 5 bases; nucleotides outside the gene matches: 6. CDR3 residues: CASSQLAGGPDEQYF. DNA for the CDR3: TGCGCCAGCAGCCAGTTAGCGGGGGGGCCGGACGAGCAGTACTTC.